These T cell receptor beta chains were read from a single sample in a study of cytomegalovirus exposure and HLA in healthy donors. Sequenced by immunoSEQ multiplex PCR; TCRdb stores in-frame clones only, minus some. The sample has some 140,000 clones; the top ten hold 1.5% to 1.8%. Sequenced: PBMCs. The origin of the receptors is a woman in her thirties or forties in good health and CMV-seronegative. CDR3s include the opening cysteine and the closing phenylalanine or tryptophan. D genes are given only for firm matches.

- TRBJ2-1 TRBV6-5 CASSYARGAQWNEQFF TGTGCCAGCAGTTACGCCCGGGGGGCTCAATGGAATGAGCAGTTCTTC
- TRBJ1-5 TRBV6-6 CASSYAADQPQHF TGTGCCAGCAGTTACGCGGCAGATCAGCCCCAGCATTTT
TRBD1 TRBJ2-1 TRBV7-9 CASSPDRGWGEQFF TGTGCCAGCAGCCCGGACAGGGGCTGGGGTGAGCAGTTCTTC
TRBD1 TRBJ1-1 TRBV7-6 CASSTRQGLEAFF TGTGCCAGCAGCACACGACAGGGATTGGAAGCTTTCTTT
- TRBJ2-3 TRBV7-3 CASSSKGVRTDTQYF TGTGCCAGCAGCTCTAAAGGGGTGCGCACAGATACGCAGTATTTT
TRBD1 TRBJ1-1 TRBV27 CASRHRGGRIDTEAFF TGTGCCAGCAGACACAGGGGGGGTCGTATTGACACTGAAGCTTTCTTT
TRBD1 TRBJ2-6 TRBV5-1 CASSRLDRVSSGANVLTF TGCGCCAGCAGCCGGTTAGACAGGGTGAGCTCTGGGGCCAACGTCCTGACTTTC
- TRBJ2-2 TRBV5-6 CASSRGLGTGELFF TGTGCCAGCTCCAGAGGGCTCGGCACCGGGGAGCTGTTTTTT
- TRBJ1-1 TRBV7-2 CASSAMYQGTEAFF TGTGCCAGCAGCGCGATGTATCAGGGCACTGAAGCTTTCTTT
- TRBJ2-7 TRBV19 CASSDWRDQVYEQYF TGTGCCAGTAGTGATTGGAGGGATCAGGTCTACGAGCAGTACTTC
- TRBJ1-5 TRBV19 CASSRQEGNQPQHF TGTGCCAGTAGTAGACAGGAAGGCAATCAGCCCCAGCATTTT
TRBD1 TRBJ2-7 TRBV15 CATSRGGQGYEQYF TGTGCCACCAGCAGAGGGGGACAGGGCTACGAGCAGTACTTC
TRBD1 TRBJ1-3 TRBV7-8 CASSRDSEFPDSGNTIYF TGTGCCAGCAGCCGGGACAGCGAATTTCCCGACTCTGGAAACACCATATATTTT
- TRBJ1-2 TRBV28 CASTPAGLARGYTF TGTGCCAGCACTCCGGCAGGGTTAGCTAGGGGCTACACCTTC
- TRBJ1-2 TRBV7-2 CASSLDPDFYGYTF TGTGCCAGCAGCTTAGACCCAGACTTCTATGGCTACACCTTC
- TRBJ2-1 TRBV4-3 CASSQGGRYIYNEQFF TGCGCCAGCAGCCAAGGAGGGAGGTATATCTACAATGAGCAGTTCTTC
TRBD2 TRBJ2-3 TRBV4-1 CASSQDLGLAGLDTQYF TGCGCCAGCAGCCAAGATCTCGGCCTAGCGGGTTTAGATACGCAGTATTTT
TRBD1 TRBJ1-1 TRBV4-2 CASSRAGGHFGGTEAFF TGTGCCAGCAGCCGGGCAGGGGGACATTTCGGAGGCACTGAAGCTTTCTTT
- TRBJ1-5 TRBV28 CASIQGGGNQPQHF TGTGCCAGCATCCAGGGAGGAGGCAATCAGCCCCAGCATTTT
TRBD1 TRBJ1-3 TRBV5-4 CASSQGTGPGNTIYF TGTGCCAGCAGCCAAGGGACAGGGCCTGGAAACACCATATATTTT
- TRBJ1-4 TRBV21-1 CASSNPGAQGPTNEKLFF TGTGCCAGCAGCAACCCCGGAGCTCAGGGGCCAACTAATGAAAAACTGTTTTTT
- TRBJ1-5 TRBV5-6 CASSLLSGTSPNQPQHF TGTGCCAGCAGCTTACTATCAGGGACTAGCCCCAATCAGCCCCAGCATTTT
TRBD2 TRBJ2-5 TRBV5-1 CASSLGSPSGGQETQYF TGCGCCAGCAGCTTGGGTTCCCCTTCGGGGGGACAAGAGACCCAGTACTTC
- TRBJ1-5 TRBV7-2 CASSVAQGMVEPQHF TGTGCCAGCAGCGTCGCACAGGGTATGGTCGAACCCCAGCATTTT
- TRBJ2-3 TRBV14 CASSYTDTQYF TGTGCCAGCAGCTACACAGATACGCAGTATTTT
- TRBJ2-1 TRBV28 CASSPRLAWEQFF TGTGCCAGCAGTCCTCGCCTAGCTTGGGAGCAGTTCTTC
- TRBJ1-1 TRBV19 CASTAAGLNTEAFF TGTGCCAGTACGGCGGCGGGGTTGAACACTGAAGCTTTCTTT
TRBD1 TRBJ1-6 TRBV10-3 CAISSTGENSPLHF TGTGCCATCAGTTCCACAGGGGAGAATTCACCCCTCCACTTT
TRBD1 TRBJ1-2 TRBV10-2 CASSDTGQGNYGYTF TGCGCCAGCTCGGATACCGGACAGGGGAACTATGGCTACACCTTC
- TRBJ2-6 TRBV5-1 CASSFTGANVLTF TGCGCCAGCAGCTTCACTGGGGCCAACGTCCTGACTTTC
- TRBJ2-3 TRBV6-5 CASTGQSRQDTQYF TGTGCCAGCACCGGACAGAGCCGCCAAGATACGCAGTATTTT
- TRBJ2-7 TRBV11-1 CASSLVGSSYEQYF TGTGCCAGCAGCTTAGTTGGGAGCTCCTACGAGCAGTACTTC
TRBD1 TRBJ1-1 TRBV5-1 CASSESSGTGVVYTEAFF TGCGCCAGCAGCGAGAGTTCCGGGACAGGGGTGGTGTACACTGAAGCTTTCTTT
TRBD2 TRBJ2-7 TRBV7-2 CASSKRGYEQYF TGTGCCAGCAGTAAGCGGGGGTACGAGCAGTACTTC
- TRBJ1-6 TRBV11-2 CASSPEVGHSPLHF TGTGCCAGCAGCCCCGAGGTGGGGCATTCACCCCTCCACTTT
TRBD1 TRBJ2-6 TRBV11-2 CASSLVLQGSSGANVLTF TGTGCCAGCAGCTTAGTTTTACAGGGGAGCTCTGGGGCCAACGTCCTGACTTTC
TRBD2 TRBJ2-2 TRBV4-2 CASSQEGGAAGELFF TGTGCCAGCAGCCAAGAGGGAGGGGCGGCCGGGGAGCTGTTTTTT
TRBD2 TRBJ2-5 TRBV5-1 CASSLSGGPDETQYF TGCGCCAGCAGCTTGAGCGGGGGGCCGGATGAGACCCAGTACTTC
TRBD1 TRBJ1-5 TRBV18 CASSSGQGNQPQHF TGTGCCAGCTCATCTGGACAGGGAAATCAGCCCCAGCATTTT
- TRBJ1-2 TRBV5-4 CASSGDGRSYGYTF TGTGCCAGCAGCGGGGACGGGAGGAGCTATGGCTACACCTTC
- TRBJ1-2 TRBV19 CASTYLGQIYGYTF TGTGCCAGTACCTACCTCGGACAGATCTATGGCTACACCTTC
TRBD1 TRBJ1-2 TRBV9 CASSLGTASGYTF TGTGCCAGCAGCTTGGGGACAGCTTCTGGCTACACCTTC
TRBD1 TRBJ1-1 TRBV29-1 CRGGQGNTEAFF TGCAGGGGGGGACAGGGCAACACTGAAGCTTTCTTT
- TRBJ1-5 TRBV9 CASSELGGGPYSNQPQHF TGTGCCAGCAGCGAATTGGGGGGGGGCCCTTATAGCAATCAGCCCCAGCATTTT
TRBD1 TRBJ2-6 TRBV5-1 CASSLGTGGAAANVLTF TGCGCCAGCAGCTTGGGGACAGGGGGCGCGGCGGCCAACGTCCTGACTTTC
TRBD1 TRBJ2-2 TRBV28 CATQTGGGTGELFF TGTGCCACCCAAACAGGGGGTGGGACCGGGGAGCTGTTTTTT
- TRBJ1-3 TRBV19 CASIRDGSSGNTIYF TGTGCCAGTATCAGAGACGGGAGCTCTGGAAACACCATATATTTT
- TRBJ2-6 TRBV27 CASSPSTAGAGANVLTF TGTGCCAGCAGCCCTTCCACGGCGGGTGCGGGGGCCAACGTCCTGACTTTC
- TRBJ2-2 TRBV19 CASRSGRGITGELFF TGTGCCAGTAGGAGCGGAAGGGGGATCACCGGGGAGCTGTTTTTT
- TRBJ1-4 TRBV4-3 CASSQDPGRSNEKLFF TGCGCCAGCAGCCAAGACCCGGGGAGATCTAATGAAAAACTGTTTTTT
- TRBJ1-5 TRBV2 CASSDTGLSNQPQHF TGTGCCAGCAGTGATACAGGCCTTAGCAATCAGCCCCAGCATTTT
TRBD1 TRBJ1-4 TRBV5-4 CASSILGQGAKKLFF TGTGCCAGCAGCATACTGGGACAGGGGGCGAAAAAACTGTTTTTT
- TRBJ2-1 TRBV13 CASSRGRGYYEQFF TGTGCCAGCAGCCGCGGCCGTGGGTATTATGAGCAGTTCTTC
TRBD1 TRBJ2-7 TRBV19 CASSSTGTGYEQYF TGTGCCAGTAGTTCCACCGGGACAGGGTACGAGCAGTACTTC
- TRBJ1-6 TRBV10-3 CATTGSYNSPLHF TGTGCCACCACCGGGTCCTATAATTCACCCCTCCACTTT
- TRBJ1-2 TRBV19 CASSPSGASYYGYTF TGTGCCAGTAGTCCGAGCGGGGCTTCCTACTATGGCTACACCTTC
- TRBJ2-1 TRBV7-9 CASSSQGETEQFF TGTGCCAGCAGCTCGCAAGGGGAAACTGAGCAGTTCTTC